The subject of this entry is one T cell receptor beta chain. The CDR3 spans 13 residues. CDR1 is LNHNV, CDR2 YYDKDF, per germline (reference sequence). V lost 5 bases and J 4 bases, leaving 9 bases between the germline ends. PCR was performed using 60 Vbeta and 13 Jbeta primers. The data were produced by immunoSEQ multiplex PCR, yet TCRdb's version contains in-frame clones alone and is incomplete. The sample carries fewer than 200,000 clones, 70% to 85% recorded once. This specimen belongs to a study of cytomegalovirus exposure and HLA in healthy donors. The rearrangement links TRBV15 to TRBJ2-1, with a weak D call TRBD2 (6 bases). The receptor's source is a young man in good health and CMV-seropositive. The specimen sequenced was PBMCs. CDR3 protein: CATSPGTYNEQFF. CDR3 in DNA: TGTGCCACCAGCCCTGGGACTTACAATGAGCAGTTCTTC.